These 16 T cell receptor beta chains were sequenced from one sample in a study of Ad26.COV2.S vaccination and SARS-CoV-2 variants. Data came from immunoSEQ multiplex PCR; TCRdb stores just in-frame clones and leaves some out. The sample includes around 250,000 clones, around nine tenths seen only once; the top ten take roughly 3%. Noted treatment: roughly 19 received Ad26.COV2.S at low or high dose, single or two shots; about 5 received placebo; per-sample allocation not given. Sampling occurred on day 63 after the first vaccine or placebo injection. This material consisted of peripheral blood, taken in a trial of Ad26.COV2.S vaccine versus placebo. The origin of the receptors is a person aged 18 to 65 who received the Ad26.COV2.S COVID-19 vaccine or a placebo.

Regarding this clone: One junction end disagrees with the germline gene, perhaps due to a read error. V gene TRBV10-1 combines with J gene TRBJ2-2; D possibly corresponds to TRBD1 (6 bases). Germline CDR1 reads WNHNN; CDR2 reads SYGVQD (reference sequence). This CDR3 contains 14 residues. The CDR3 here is CASRGTKTYRGAVF. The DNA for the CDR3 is TGCGCCAGCAGGGGGACAAAAACATACCGGGGAGCTGTTTTT.

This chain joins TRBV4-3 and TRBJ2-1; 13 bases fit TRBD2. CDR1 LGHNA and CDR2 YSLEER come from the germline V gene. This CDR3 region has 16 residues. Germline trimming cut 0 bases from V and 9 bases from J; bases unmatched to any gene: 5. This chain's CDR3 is CASSQDHGLAGVEQFF. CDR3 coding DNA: TGCGCCAGCAGCCAAGATCACGGACTAGCGGGAGTTGAGCAGTTCTTC.

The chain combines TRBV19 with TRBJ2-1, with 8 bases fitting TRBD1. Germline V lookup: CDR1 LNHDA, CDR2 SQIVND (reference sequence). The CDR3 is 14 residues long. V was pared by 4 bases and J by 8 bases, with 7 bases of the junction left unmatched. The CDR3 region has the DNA TGTGCCAGTAGTAGCAGGGGGCGTAATCATGAGCAGTTCTTC. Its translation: CASSSRGRNHEQFF.

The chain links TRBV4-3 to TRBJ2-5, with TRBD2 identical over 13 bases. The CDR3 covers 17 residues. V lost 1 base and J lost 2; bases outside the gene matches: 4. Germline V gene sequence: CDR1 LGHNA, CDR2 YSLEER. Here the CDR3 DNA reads TGCGCCAGCAGCCAAGCCTGGGGACTAGCGGGGCAAGAGACCCAGTACTTC. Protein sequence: CASSQAWGLAGQETQYF.

The CDR3: CSASLRDGPKSPLHF. CDR3 nucleotides: TGCAGTGCTAGTCTCCGGGACGGGCCCAAATCACCCCTCCACTTT. The V gene is TRBV20-1, the J gene TRBJ1-6; possible D gene TRBD1, 5 bases. Germline CDR1 DFQATT, CDR2 SNEGSKA (reference sequence). The V end was cut by 3 bases, the J end by 10 bases, with 19 bases between. This CDR3 is 15 amino acids long.

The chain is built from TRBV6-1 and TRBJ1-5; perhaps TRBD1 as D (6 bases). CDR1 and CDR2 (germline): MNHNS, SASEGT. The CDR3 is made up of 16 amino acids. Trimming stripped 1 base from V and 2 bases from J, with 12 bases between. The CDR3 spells CASSEERGAGNQPQHF. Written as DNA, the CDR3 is TGTGCCAGCAGTGAAGAGCGGGGGGCCGGCAATCAGCCCCAGCATTTT.

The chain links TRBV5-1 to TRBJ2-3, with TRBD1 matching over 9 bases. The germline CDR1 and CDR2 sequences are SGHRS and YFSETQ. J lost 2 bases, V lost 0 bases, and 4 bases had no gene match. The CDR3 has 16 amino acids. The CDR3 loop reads CASSLVTGGVTDTQYF. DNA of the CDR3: TGCGCCAGCAGCTTGGTGACAGGGGGGGTCACAGATACGCAGTATTTT.

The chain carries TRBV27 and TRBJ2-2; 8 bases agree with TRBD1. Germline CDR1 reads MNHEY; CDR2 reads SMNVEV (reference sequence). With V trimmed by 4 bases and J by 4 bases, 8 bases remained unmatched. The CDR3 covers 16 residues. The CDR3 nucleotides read TGTGCCAGCAGTTCGACAGGGGCGACAATCACCGGGGAGCTGTTTTTT. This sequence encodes CASSSTGATITGELFF.

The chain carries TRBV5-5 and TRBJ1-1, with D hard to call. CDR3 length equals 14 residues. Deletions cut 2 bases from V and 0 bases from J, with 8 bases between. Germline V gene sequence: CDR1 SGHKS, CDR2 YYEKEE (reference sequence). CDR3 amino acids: CASSFSYLNTEAFF. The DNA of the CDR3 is TGTGCCAGCAGCTTCTCCTATTTGAACACTGAAGCTTTCTTT.

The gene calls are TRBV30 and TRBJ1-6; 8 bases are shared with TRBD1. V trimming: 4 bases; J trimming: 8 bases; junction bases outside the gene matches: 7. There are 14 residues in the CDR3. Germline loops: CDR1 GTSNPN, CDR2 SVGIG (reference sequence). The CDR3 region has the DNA TGTGCCTGGAATCAAGGACAGGGATATTCACCCCTCCACTTT. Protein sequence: CAWNQGQGYSPLHF.

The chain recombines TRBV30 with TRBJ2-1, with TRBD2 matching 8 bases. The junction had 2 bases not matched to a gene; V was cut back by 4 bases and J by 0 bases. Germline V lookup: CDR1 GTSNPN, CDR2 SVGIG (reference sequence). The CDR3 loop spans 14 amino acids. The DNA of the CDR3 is TGTGCCTGGAACGGGGGGGCCTCCTACAATGAGCAGTTCTTC. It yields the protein CAWNGGASYNEQFF.

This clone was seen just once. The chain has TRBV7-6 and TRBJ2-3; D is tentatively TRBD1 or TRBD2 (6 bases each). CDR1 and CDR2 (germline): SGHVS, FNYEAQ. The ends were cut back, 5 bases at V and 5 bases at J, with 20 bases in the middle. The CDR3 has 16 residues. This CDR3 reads CASSPGVGGVGDTQYF. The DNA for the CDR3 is TGTGCCAGCAGCCCTGGGGTCGGGGGCGTTGGAGATACGCAGTATTTT.

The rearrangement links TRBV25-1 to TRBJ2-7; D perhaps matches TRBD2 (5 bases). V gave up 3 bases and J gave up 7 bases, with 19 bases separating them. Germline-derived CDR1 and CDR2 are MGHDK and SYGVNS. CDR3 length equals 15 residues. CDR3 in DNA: TGTGCCAGCAGTGACCGAGTCGGGGTTCCTTTGGAGCAGTACTTC. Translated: CASSDRVGVPLEQYF.

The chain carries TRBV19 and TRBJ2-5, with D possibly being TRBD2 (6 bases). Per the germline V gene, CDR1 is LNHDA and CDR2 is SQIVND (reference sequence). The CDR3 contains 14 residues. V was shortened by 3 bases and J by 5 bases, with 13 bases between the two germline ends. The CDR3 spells CASSIREPAETQYF. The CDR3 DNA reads TGTGCCAGTAGTATCCGGGAGCCTGCGGAGACCCAGTACTTC. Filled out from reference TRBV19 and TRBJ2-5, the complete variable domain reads DGGITQSPKYLFRKEGQNVTLSCEQNLNHDAMYWYRQDPGQGLRLIYYSQIVNDFQKGDIAEGYSVSREKKESFPLTVTSAQKNPTAFYLCASSIREPAETQYFGPGTRLLVL.

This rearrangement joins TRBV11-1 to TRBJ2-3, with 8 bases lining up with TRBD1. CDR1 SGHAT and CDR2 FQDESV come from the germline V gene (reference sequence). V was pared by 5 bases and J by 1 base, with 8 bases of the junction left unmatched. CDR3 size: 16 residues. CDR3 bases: TGTGCCAGCAGCCCACGGCAGGGGGCCGGCACAGATACGCAGTATTTT. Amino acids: CASSPRQGAGTDTQYF.

Here the CDR3 reads CASTQGFTEAFF. The CDR3 DNA follows: TGTGCCAGCACCCAGGGATTCACTGAAGCTTTCTTT. The chain carries TRBV3-1 (or the pseudogene TRBV3-2) and TRBJ1-1, with a tentative D call TRBD1 (5 bases). The CDR3 loop spans 12 amino acids. V was pared by 7 bases and J by 4 bases, with 10 bases between. Per the germline V gene, CDR1 is LGHDT and CDR2 is YNNKEL (reference sequence).